These 10 T cell receptor beta chains share one sample of origin, sequenced in a study of CD8 T cells in Susac syndrome. RNA, at roughly 0.45 to 1 ug, was reverse transcribed with random hexamers. In TCRdb, the immunoSEQ multiplex PCR reads were re-called with MiXCR into one record per CDR3 protein. This table has 120,000 or so distinct CDR3 sequences, around 94% appearing once. The sequenced sample consisted of CD8+ T cells from PBMCs. The receptors originated from a human donor with Susac syndrome.

This clonotype was detected only once. The chain uses TRBV6-5 and TRBJ1-4; tentatively, D is TRBD1 (5 bases). Germline V gives CDR1 MNHEY, CDR2 SVGAGI. The CDR3 length is 14 residues. Between the trimmed V and J ends, which lost 4 bases and 8 bases, there was a span of 14 bases. The CDR3 here is CASSSGTVGEKLFF. The CDR3 DNA reads TGTGCCAGCAGTTCCGGGACCGTCGGCGAAAAACTGTTTTTT.

The V and J genes are TRBV7-2 and TRBJ2-7; 12 nucleotides line up with TRBD2. Trimming took 5 bases from V and 6 from J; bases not matched to a gene: 14. Germline V gives CDR1 SGHTA, CDR2 FQGNSA. This CDR3 comprises 17 residues. CDR3 nucleotide sequence: TGTGCCAGCAGCCCCTATGTGGCTAGCGGGGGGGCTATCGAGCAGTACTTC. Translation: CASSPYVASGGAIEQYF.

This chain connects TRBV7-3 to TRBJ2-3, with 9 bases fitting TRBD2. Germline CDR1 SGHTA, CDR2 FQGTGA. V shed 6 bases and J 2 bases; nucleotides not matched to a gene: 6. CDR3 length: 15 residues. CDR3 sequence: CASSSIAGATDTQYF. The CDR3 nucleotides are TGTGCCAGCAGTTCCATAGCGGGGGCCACAGATACGCAGTATTTT.

The chain combines TRBV6-2 or TRBV6-3 with TRBJ2-2; D ambiguous. V lost 0 bases and J lost 3, with 14 bases in between. Germline V gives CDR1 MNHEY, CDR2 SVGEGT. This CDR3 is built from 17 residues. CDR3 bases: TGTGCCAGCAGTTACTCGAATATGGGGTCGGACACCGGGGAGCTGTTTTTT. Its protein is CASSYSNMGSDTGELFF.

DNA of the CDR3: TGCGCCAGCAGCTCAAGACTAGCCCCTCTAATTTACGAGCAGTACTTC. This translates into CASSSRLAPLIYEQYF. The V call is TRBV5-1, the J call TRBJ2-7; 7 bases are a match to TRBD2. Losses at the gene ends were 3 bases for V and 4 bases for J; bases not matched to a gene: 13. The CDR3 length is 16 residues. Germline CDR1 reads SGHRS; CDR2 reads YFSETQ.

This rearrangement joins TRBV12-3 or TRBV12-4 to TRBJ1-1; D unclear. Trimming stripped 4 bases from V and 4 bases from J, with 13 bases between. The CDR3 has 14 amino acids. CDR3 region: CASSSYSSGTEAFF. The CDR3 DNA follows: TGTGCCAGCAGTTCGTATTCCTCCGGCACTGAAGCTTTCTTT.

This clonotype was found once. The chain recombines TRBV3-1 with TRBJ1-2; D is possibly TRBD1 (5 bases). V lost 0 bases, J lost 8 bases, and 13 bases lay in between. Germline V gives CDR1 LGHDT, CDR2 YNNKEL (reference sequence). This CDR3 comprises 14 residues. CDR3 residues: CASSQDPGDGGYTF. The CDR3 coding sequence is TGTGCCAGCAGCCAAGATCCCGGGGACGGAGGCTACACCTTC.

This rearrangement joins TRBV28 to TRBJ2-3, with 7 bases fitting TRBD1. This CDR3 spans 13 amino acids. Germline V lookup: CDR1 MDHEN, CDR2 SYDVKM. J was trimmed by 3 bases and V by 7 bases; bases with no gene match: 4. The CDR3 DNA reads as TGTGCCAGCACCGGGACAGAAACAGATACGCAGTATTTT. Protein product: CASTGTETDTQYF.

This clonotype was recorded once. The J gene is TRBJ2-1, the V gene TRBV6-4; 15 bases line up with TRBD2. The CDR3 covers 21 residues. Germline loops: CDR1 MRHNA, CDR2 SNTAGT. Trimming at V came to 5 bases and at J to 4 bases, leaving 18 bases not matched to a gene. The CDR3 reads CASSNPPGLAGGPTIYNEQFF. The CDR3, as DNA: TGTGCCAGCAGTAACCCTCCGGGACTAGCGGGAGGACCGACGATATACAATGAGCAGTTCTTC.

The gene calls are TRBV5-6 and TRBJ2-1, with D possibly being TRBD1 (6 bases). Germline values: CDR1 SGHDT, CDR2 YYEEEE. The CDR3 spans 14 residues. Trimming left V 0 bases short and J 9 bases short, with 13 bases between. Here the CDR3 reads CASSLALTGGEQFF. The DNA for the CDR3 is TGTGCCAGCAGCTTGGCCTTGACAGGCGGTGAGCAGTTCTTC. Drawing the rest from reference TRBV5-6 and TRBJ2-1, the complete variable domain is DAGVTQSPTHLIKTRGQQVTLRCSPKSGHDTVSWYQQALGQGPQFIFQYYEEEERQRGNFPDRFSGHQFPNYSSELNVNALLLGDSALYLCASSLALTGGEQFFGPGTRLTVL.